This T cell receptor (beta chain) derives from a study of vaccination and CD4 T cells after COVID-19. This clonotype has just one count. Its matching antigen is unknown. The study sequenced cultured CD4+ T cell DNA using the Oncomine TCR Beta short-read assay. Genomic DNA was extracted from cultured CD4+ T cells. A single record per CDR3 protein comes from TCRdb applying MiXCR to the PCR reads. The table lists under 25,000 distinct CDR3 sequences, around 66% of them singletons. Specified treatment: roughly 10-day PBMC culture with coronavirus spike peptide pools or control peptides (ViraFEST assay). V was pared by 6 bases and J by 7 bases, with 10 bases between. The CDR3 has 10 amino acids. Germline CDR1 is DFQATT and CDR2 is SNEGSKA (reference sequence).

The chain uses TRBV20-1 and TRBJ2-7; D remains ambiguous. Sequencing input: CD4+ T cells from blood, cultured in vitro. This clonotype originated in a human donor who had recovered from COVID-19. The CDR3 DNA sequence: TGCAGTGCCAAAACCAGGGAGCAGTACTTC. The encoded protein is CSAKTREQYF.